This T cell receptor (beta chain) appears in the sequencing data of a study of T cell repertoires in cytomegalovirus infection. Background on the study: Public TCR beta signatures provided an indication of both CMV infection and a matching HLA type. General observations from the study: There were HLA-C-restricted CMV-specific TCR beta clonotypes dominating the ex vivo response. Carriers of CMV and the relevant HLA type were discriminated by public TCR beta frequency.

TCRdb reprocessed the reads with MiXCR, giving one entry per CDR3 protein. Of 200,000 to 300,000 distinct CDR3 sequences detected, approximately 15% appear once; the ten largest clones hold 7% to 9.5%. This clonotype occurred a few times. Antigen: not known. The CDR3 covers 14 residues. V lost 4 bases and J lost 4, with 13 bases in between. Germline V gene sequence: CDR1 SGHDN, CDR2 FVKESK. This TCR was recovered from a human donor in good health (CMV status not recorded). Some clones in this sample may be carry-over from other donors' samples. The chain couples TRBV14 to TRBJ1-2, with no clear D. The sequencing sample was made of PBMCs. Here the CDR3 reads CASSLSLYGYGYTF. The CDR3 DNA reads as TGTGCCAGCAGCCTAAGTCTTTACGGCTATGGCTACACCTTC.